The 32 T cell receptor beta chains below come from one sample, sequenced in a study. MiXCR was run by TCRdb on the RT-PCR reads, yielding one entry per CDR3 protein. The data contain fewer than 800,000 distinct CDR3 sequences, 11% to 15% of them singletons. Input material: memory CD4+ T cells from blood. These receptors were taken from a female donor in good health, serving as a healthy control.

This chain connects TRBV3-2 to TRBJ2-7; the table names TRBD1, a call not compared with the DNA. TRBV3-2 is a known pseudogene. This CDR3 comprises 13 residues. CDR3 in amino acids: CATRQGAIYEQYF. The CDR3 bases are TGTGCCACCCGACAGGGGGCTATCTACGAGCAGTACTTC.

This sequence joins TRBV5-1 and TRBJ2-3, with D maybe TRBD2 (6 bases). V shed 4 bases and J shed 4 bases, with 19 bases lying between them. The CDR3 is 16 amino acids. CDR1 and CDR2 (germline): SGHRS, YFSETQ. CDR3 bases: TGCGCCAGCAGCCCAGAACCGACTAGTTCTGCAGATACGCAGTATTTT. Amino acid sequence: CASSPEPTSSADTQYF.

The V and J genes are TRBV9 and TRBJ2-5; 10 nucleotides agree with TRBD2. This CDR3 spans 16 amino acids. With 3 bases clipped from V and 5 bases from J, the junction kept 10 bases outside the gene matches. CDR1 and CDR2 from the germline V gene are SGDLS and YYNGEE. The CDR3 protein is CASSGPGLAGVETQYF. The CDR3, as DNA: TGTGCCAGCAGCGGCCCAGGCCTAGCGGGGGTTGAGACCCAGTACTTC.

This clonotype was seen a handful of times. The chain uses TRBV7-9 and TRBJ1-5; D uncertain. The V gene's germline CDR1 is SEHNR and CDR2 FQNEAQ (reference sequence). This CDR3 is built from 15 residues. Trimming removed 1 base from V and 4 bases from J, with 11 bases in between. The CDR3 coding sequence is TGTGCCAGCAGCTTAGTGGGTCGGGAGAATCAGCCCCAGCATTTT. Amino acids: CASSLVGRENQPQHF.

The chain links TRBV27 to TRBJ2-1; D is perhaps TRBD2 (6 bases). V shed 1 base and J shed 3 bases, with 13 bases lying between them. The CDR3 length is 16 residues. Germline assignment: CDR1 MNHEY and CDR2 SMNVEV (reference sequence). CDR3 amino acids: CASSLFGTRDYNEQFF. The CDR3 DNA sequence: TGTGCCAGCAGTTTATTCGGGACTCGCGACTACAATGAGCAGTTCTTC.

The rearrangement joins TRBV19 to TRBJ2-1, with D maybe TRBD2 (6 bases). Germline loops: CDR1 LNHDA, CDR2 SQIVND (reference sequence). This CDR3 region has 13 residues. Trimming removed 4 bases at V and 6 bases at J, with 10 bases between. The CDR3, as DNA: TGTGCCAGTAGTAGTAGCGGAGCCAATGAGCAGTTCTTC. It translates to CASSSSGANEQFF.

Here the CDR3 DNA reads TGTGCCAGCAGCCAGTTAGCGGGAGTCGATTACAATGAGCAGTTCTTC. Translation: CASSQLAGVDYNEQFF. The chain is built from TRBV14 and TRBJ2-1; 9 bases align to TRBD2. V dropped 3 bases and J dropped 4; count of bases not matched to a gene: 7. Per the germline V gene, CDR1 is SGHDN and CDR2 is FVKESK. There are 16 residues in the CDR3.

V is TRBV27 and J is TRBJ2-7; tentatively, D is TRBD1 (5 bases). The V end lost 2 bases, the J end lost 4 bases, and 12 bases lay between the germline ends. CDR3 size: 14 residues. Germline V gives CDR1 MNHEY, CDR2 SMNVEV (reference sequence). CDR3 DNA: TGTGCCAGCAGTTTACGGACACTAAGTTACGAGCAGTACTTC. Its protein product is CASSLRTLSYEQYF.

This clonotype was detected a few times. This chain joins TRBV12-3 or TRBV12-4 and TRBJ1-4, with D possibly being TRBD1 (5 bases). The CDR3 runs to 14 residues. Trimming took 7 bases from V and 5 from J, leaving 14 bases between them. In DNA form, the CDR3 reads TGTGCCAGCACCCGGGACGCCGCCAATGAAAAACTGTTTTTT. This translates into CASTRDAANEKLFF.

This clonotype was detected ten times or more. The J gene is TRBJ2-5, the V gene TRBV9; D call uncertain. The length of the CDR3 is 14 residues. CDR1 is SGDLS, CDR2 YYNGEE, per germline. V shed 3 bases and J shed 1 base, with 10 bases lying between them. DNA of the CDR3: TGTGCCAGCAGCGCCGCGGCTCTCCAAGAGACCCAGTACTTC. Encoded protein: CASSAAALQETQYF.

The table lists this clonotype with a few counts. This sequence joins TRBV9 and TRBJ2-5; 16 bases line up with TRBD2. The J segment lost 5 bases and the V segment lost 3 bases, leaving 7 bases of the junction unmatched. From germline, CDR1 is SGDLS and CDR2 YYNGEE. The CDR3 covers 17 residues. Here the CDR3 reads CASSEGTSGGGEETQYF. DNA of the CDR3: TGTGCCAGCAGCGAGGGGACTAGCGGGGGGGGTGAGGAGACCCAGTACTTC.

This clonotype was counted between two and nine times. The rearrangement joins TRBV7-2 to TRBJ1-5; 7 bases line up with TRBD1. V was clipped by 5 bases and J by 7 bases; unmatched bases: 11. The CDR3 has 15 residues. The V gene's germline CDR1 is SGHTA and CDR2 FQGNSA. The CDR3 is CASSLTGVGSQPQHF. CDR3 nucleotides: TGTGCCAGCAGCCTCACAGGGGTGGGATCCCAGCCCCAGCATTTT.

The gene calls are TRBV7-3 and TRBJ2-7, with D possibly TRBD2 on 6 matching bases. V was trimmed by 2 bases and J by 6 bases, leaving 11 bases between them. In germline, CDR1 is SGHTA, CDR2 FQGTGA. The CDR3 spans 13 residues. CDR3 amino acids: CASSLETGSEQYF. In nucleotides, the CDR3 is TGTGCCAGCAGCTTAGAAACCGGGAGCGAGCAGTACTTC.

The chain uses TRBV29-1 and TRBJ1-1; possibly TRBD1 for D (5 bases). The V and J ends lost 7 bases and 5 bases respectively, with 11 bases between them. This CDR3 comprises 11 residues. The germline CDR1 and CDR2 sequences are SQVTM and ANQGSEA. CDR3 DNA: TGCAGCGGGGGGACTTGGACTGAAGCTTTCTTT. This sequence encodes CSGGTWTEAFF.

The gene calls are TRBV10-1 and TRBJ1-2; weak D call: TRBD1 (6 bases). The V end was cut by 5 bases, the J end by 0 bases, with 10 bases between. CDR3 size: 14 residues. Germline CDR1 reads WNHNN; CDR2 reads SYGVQD (reference sequence). The CDR3 DNA reads TGCGCCAGCAGTCCGAACAGGGCTAACTATGGCTACACCTTC. Its translation: CASSPNRANYGYTF.

V and J are TRBV20-1 and TRBJ2-3; 12 bases match TRBD2. Germline V gene sequence: CDR1 DFQATT, CDR2 SNEGSKA (reference sequence). Trimming cost V 7 bases and J 1 base; bases outside gene matches: 15. CDR3 length equals 18 residues. The CDR3 loop is CSGYEASGGAQGTDTQYF. CDR3 bases: TGCAGTGGCTACGAGGCTAGCGGGGGGGCGCAGGGCACAGATACGCAGTATTTT.

This clonotype showed up many times. The genes are TRBV5-1 and TRBJ1-1; D is ambiguous. This CDR3 is built from 14 residues. V was cut by 0 bases and J by 0 bases, with 6 bases left in between. In germline, CDR1 is SGHRS, CDR2 YFSETQ. The CDR3 DNA follows: TGCGCCAGCAGCTTGGGGCCGTTGAACACTGAAGCTTTCTTT. The encoded protein is CASSLGPLNTEAFF.

This clonotype turned up a few times. This sequence joins TRBV7-3 and TRBJ1-5; no firm D call. The V gene's germline CDR1 is SGHTA and CDR2 FQGTGA. The CDR3 runs 15 residues. Trimming left V 6 bases short and J 1 base short, with 13 bases between. The CDR3 sequence: CASSSKGDSNQPQHF. The CDR3 nucleotides are TGTGCCAGCAGTTCAAAGGGTGACAGCAATCAGCCCCAGCATTTT.

This chain joins TRBV5-4 and TRBJ2-7; 8 bases align to TRBD2. Germline V lookup: CDR1 SGHNT, CDR2 YYREEE (reference sequence). The CDR3 spans 15 residues. V trimming: 2 bases; J trimming: 6 bases; junction bases outside the gene matches: 10. The CDR3 sequence: CASSLSGTSRREQYF. CDR3 bases: TGTGCCAGCAGCTTATCTGGGACTAGTCGTCGCGAGCAGTACTTC.

V is TRBV5-4 and J is TRBJ2-3, with TRBD2 matching over 11 bases. This CDR3 has 16 residues. J was trimmed by 4 bases and V by 4 bases; bases with no gene match: 8. Looked up from germline, CDR1 is SGHNT and CDR2 is YYREEE (reference sequence). CDR3: CASSRSLAGGPDTQYF. DNA of the CDR3: TGTGCCAGCAGCCGCTCCCTAGCGGGAGGTCCAGATACGCAGTATTTT.

The chain is built from TRBV29-1 and TRBJ1-1, with a weak D call TRBD1 (6 bases). Trimming left V 5 bases short and J 3 bases short, with 10 bases between. Germline assignment: CDR1 SQVTM and CDR2 ANQGSEA. CDR3 size: 12 residues. The CDR3 DNA reads TGCAGCGTTAACGACAGGTACACTGAAGCTTTCTTT. It encodes CSVNDRYTEAFF.

The chain employs TRBV20-1 and TRBJ2-7; D perhaps matches TRBD2 (5 bases). This CDR3 comprises 15 residues. Between the trimmed V and J ends, which lost 0 bases and 7 bases, there was a span of 19 bases. CDR1 and CDR2 (germline): DFQATT, SNEGSKA (reference sequence). The chain's CDR3 is CSAREGRQGWGEQYF. CDR3 in DNA: TGCAGTGCTAGAGAAGGGAGACAAGGGTGGGGTGAGCAGTACTTC.

This clonotype has just a few counts. CDR3 region: CASNRDVSNQPQHF. The CDR3 DNA follows: TGTGCCAGCAACAGGGACGTTAGCAATCAGCCCCAGCATTTT. The chain is built from TRBV7-2 and TRBJ1-5, with a possible D match to TRBD1 (6 bases). CDR1 is SGHTA, CDR2 FQGNSA, per germline. CDR3 length equals 14 residues. Between the trimmed V and J ends, which lost 7 bases and 0 bases, there was a span of 10 bases.

This clonotype was observed a few times. This chain connects TRBV24-1 to TRBJ2-1; 9 positions match TRBD2. The CDR3 consists of 16 residues. Germline lookup yields CDR1 KGHDR and CDR2 SFDVKD. V lost 4 bases and J lost 1; bases outside the gene matches: 4. The CDR3 DNA is TGTGCCACCAGTGACTGGACTAGCGCGTCCTACAATGAGCAGTTCTTC. Its translation is CATSDWTSASYNEQFF.

The chain links TRBV20-1 to TRBJ2-3; tentatively, D is TRBD1 (6 bases). Trimming left V 2 bases short and J 7 bases short, with 10 bases between. This CDR3 is built from 12 residues. Germline CDR1 reads DFQATT; CDR2 reads SNEGSKA (reference sequence). The CDR3 protein is CSARQGMHTQYF. CDR3 DNA: TGCAGTGCTAGACAGGGGATGCATACGCAGTATTTT.

The chain is built from TRBV7-8 and TRBJ2-3; D might be TRBD2 (7 bases). Deletions cut 8 bases from V and 1 base from J, with 16 bases between. This CDR3 region has 15 residues. Germline V gives CDR1 SGHVS, CDR2 FQNEAQ. The CDR3 sequence is CASRRGDYGTDTQYF. In DNA, the CDR3 is TGTGCCAGCCGAAGGGGGGACTATGGCACAGATACGCAGTATTTT.

The chain combines TRBV18 with TRBJ1-4; no reliable D call. The germline V and J ends were trimmed by 3 bases and 0 bases, with 11 bases remaining between them. This CDR3 region has 16 residues. Germline V lookup: CDR1 KGHSH, CDR2 LQKENI. Written as DNA, the CDR3 is TGTGCCAGCTCACCGTCCCACAGCTCAACTAATGAAAAACTGTTTTTT. Translation gives CASSPSHSSTNEKLFF.

There are a few counts of this clonotype. This chain links TRBV3-1 with TRBJ2-4; weak D call: TRBD2 (6 bases). The germline V and J ends were trimmed by 3 bases and 6 bases, with 12 bases remaining between them. The germline gives CDR1 LGHDT, CDR2 YNNKEL (reference sequence). The CDR3 totals 14 residues. CDR3 residues: CASSQEGGLNIQYF. As DNA, the CDR3 is TGTGCCAGCAGCCAGGAGGGAGGACTAAACATTCAGTACTTC. Variable domain in full (rest from reference TRBV3-1 and TRBJ2-4): DTAVSQTPKYLVTQMGNDKSIKCEQNLGHDTMYWYKQDSKKFLKIMFSYNNKELIINETVPNRFSPKSPDKAHLNLHINSLELGDSAVYFCASSQEGGLNIQYFGAGTRLSVL.

This clonotype was seen many times. The J gene is TRBJ2-3, the V gene TRBV20-1, with D uncertain. Trimming left V 3 bases short and J 0 bases short, with 4 bases between. Germline CDR1 reads DFQATT; CDR2 reads SNEGSKA (reference sequence). The CDR3 extends over 12 amino acids. The CDR3: CSASGSTDTQYF. The DNA of the CDR3 is TGCAGTGCTAGCGGGAGCACAGATACGCAGTATTTT.

This clonotype was seen more than once but under ten times. This CDR3 fails to terminate in the conserved phenylalanine or tryptophan, so it likely reflects a read error. This rearrangement joins TRBV20-1 to TRBJ2-7; 7 bases are a match to TRBD1. The CDR3 sequence is 13 residues long. Germline CDR1 reads DFQATT; CDR2 reads SNEGSKA (reference sequence). After removal of 5 bases from V and 1 base from J, the junction contained 5 bases not matched to a gene. The CDR3 coding sequence is TGCAGTGCTCCACTGACAGGGTCCTACGAGCAGTACTTA. Its translation: CSAPLTGSYEQYL.

The V gene is TRBV4-3, the J gene TRBJ1-2; no clear D. The CDR3 covers 15 residues. The germline V gene has CDR1 LGHNA and CDR2 YSLEER. The V end was cut by 4 bases, the J end by 8 bases, with 20 bases between. CDR3 loop: CASSLSEGGSRGYTF. Here the CDR3 DNA reads TGCGCCAGCAGCCTCTCAGAGGGAGGGAGTCGGGGCTACACCTTC.

The chain links TRBV7-2 to TRBJ2-1; D not certain. Trimming shortened V by 0 bases and J by 4 bases, and 7 bases separated the two germline ends. The CDR3 has 14 amino acids. Per the germline V gene, CDR1 is SGHTA and CDR2 is FQGNSA. As DNA, the CDR3 is TGTGCCAGCAGCTTAGCGCTAGATTACAATGAGCAGTTCTTC. This sequence encodes CASSLALDYNEQFF.